Reported below is one T cell receptor beta chain. The CDR3 covers 13 residues. Germline values: CDR1 MGHDK, CDR2 SYGVNS. V lost 7 bases and J lost 10; bases outside the gene matches: 10. This sample is drawn from a study of CD8+ T cells in alopecia areata. RNA extraction and reverse transcription yielded cDNA as sequencing template. TCRdb's copy holds only in-frame clones and misses some; the assay was immunoSEQ multiplex PCR. Altogether roughly 150,000 clones are present, around 55% being singletons, with the ten largest covering less than 5%. This sequence originates from a human donor in good health. This chain links TRBV25-1 with TRBJ1-2, with TRBD1 matching 9 bases. Sequencing input: CD4+ T cells sorted from blood. CDR3 in amino acids: CASTPAGTGIYTF. CDR3 coding DNA: TGTGCCAGCACCCCTGCCGGGACAGGGATCTACACCTTC.